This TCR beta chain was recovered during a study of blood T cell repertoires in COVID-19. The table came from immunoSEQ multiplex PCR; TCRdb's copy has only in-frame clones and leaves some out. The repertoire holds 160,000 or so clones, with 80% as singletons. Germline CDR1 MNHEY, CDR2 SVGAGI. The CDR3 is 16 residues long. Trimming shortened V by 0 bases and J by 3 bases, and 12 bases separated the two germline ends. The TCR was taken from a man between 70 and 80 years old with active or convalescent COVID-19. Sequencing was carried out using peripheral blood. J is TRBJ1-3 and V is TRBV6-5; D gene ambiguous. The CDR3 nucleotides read TGTGCCAGCAGTTACTCCCCGCTCTCAGGTGGAAACACCATATATTTT. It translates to CASSYSPLSGGNTIYF.